This TCR beta chain is from a study of T cell responses to AZD1222 COVID-19 vaccine. Study-level points and caveats: Only a handful of AZD1222 recipients, roughly six in all, had baseline seropositivity. The donor group comprised mostly white British people and more females; the analysis possibly underestimated clonal diversity. Dominant CD4 TCR responses targeted spike regions 160-218 and 743-854. The study sampled repertoires only after the peak T cell response.

This table comes from immunoSEQ multiplex PCR, and its TCRdb copy is limited to in-frame clones, with some not included. The sample has some 120,000 clones; about 93% are singletons. For this clone: Its antigen remains unknown.

Germline CDR1 MNHEY, CDR2 SVGAGI. Trimming stripped 2 bases from V and 2 bases from J, with 4 bases between. The CDR3 loop spans 12 amino acids. This chain links TRBV6-5 with TRBJ2-7; D call uncertain. The origin of this receptor is an adult in good health. Sequenced material: peripheral blood, taken on day 0 of AZD1222 vaccination. CDR3 in amino acids: CASSYRTYEQYF. As DNA, the CDR3 is TGTGCCAGCAGTTACCGAACCTACGAGCAGTACTTC.